This T cell receptor (beta chain) was recorded in a study of T cells in Graves' hyperthyroidism and ophthalmopathy. The CDR3 regions of TCR beta were amplified from RNA transcripts. Using the HTBI primer set, a first-round RT-PCR was run on the TCR CDR3. TCRdb reprocessed the multiplex PCR reads via MiXCR and lists one record per CDR3 protein. The profile shows some 600,000 distinct CDR3 sequences, roughly 14% of them singletons. This clonotype was seen repeatedly, ten times or more. The CDR3 consists of 17 residues. Germline loops: CDR1 KGHDR, CDR2 SFDVKD. Trimming cost V 3 bases and J 0 bases, with 14 bases left between them.

The source material was blood. This clonotype was sampled from a woman under 40 with Graves' hyperthyroidism that later progressed to Graves' ophthalmopathy. The gene calls are TRBV24-1 and TRBJ2-1; D possibly matches TRBD1 or TRBD2 (5 bases each). CDR3 coding DNA: TGTGCCACCAGTGATCCTATCGGGACGAACTCCTACAATGAGCAGTTCTTC. This translates into CATSDPIGTNSYNEQFF.